These T cell receptor beta chains were read from a single sample in a study of metastatic and nonmetastatic thyroid tumors. Using MiXCR, TCRdb re-called clones from the PCR reads. Found here are about 33,000 clones, 15% to 20% of them singletons; the top ten hold roughly 12%. The sequenced sample was blood. These receptors were taken from a male donor with papillary thyroid cancer or a benign thyroid nodule (not recorded which). Some clones in this sample may be carry-over from other donors' samples. The CDR3 runs from the conserved cysteine through the conserved F or W. D genes are given only for firm matches. Clone size is given for some rows only: seen once, a few or many times, or a class if the clone is expanded.

J: TRBJ2-7; D: .; size: .; V: TRBV27; length: 15; CDR3: CANSPRSRRAYEQYF; DNA: TGTGCCAACAGTCCCCGGAGCAGGAGGGCATACGAGCAGTACTTC
J: TRBJ2-3; D: .; size: few; V: TRBV19; length: 12; CDR3: CASSMGVDTQYF; DNA: TGTGCCAGTAGTATGGGGGTAGATACGCAGTATTTT
J: TRBJ2-7; D: TRBD1; size: few; V: TRBV28; length: 18; CDR3: CASRDPVTGGFFSYEQYF; DNA: TGTGCCAGCAGAGATCCTGTGACAGGGGGCTTTTTTTCCTACGAGCAGTACTTC
J: TRBJ1-3; D: TRBD1; size: few; V: TRBV12-3/TRBV12-4; length: 16; CDR3: CASSPLPQGVGNTIYF; DNA: TGTGCCAGCAGTCCCCTCCCCCAGGGGGTTGGAAACACCATATATTTT
J: TRBJ1-1; D: .; size: .; V: TRBV2; length: 14; CDR3: CASQTTGLDTEAFF; DNA: TGTGCCAGCCAAACCACAGGGCTTGACACTGAAGCTTTCTTT
J: TRBJ1-5; D: .; size: .; V: TRBV20-1; length: 11; CDR3: CPTHRDQPQHF; DNA: TGCCCTACCCACCGGGATCAGCCCCAGCATTTT
J: TRBJ1-5; D: .; size: many; V: TRBV19; length: 16; CDR3: CASSIGQTGSSQPQHF; DNA: TGTGCCAGTAGTATTGGGCAGACAGGATCAAGTCAGCCCCAGCATTTT
J: TRBJ2-1; D: .; size: many; V: TRBV5-5; length: 14; CDR3: CASSLTGQNNEQFF; DNA: TGTGCCAGCAGCTTGACGGGACAAAACAATGAGCAGTTCTTC
J: TRBJ2-3; D: .; size: .; V: TRBV6-1; length: 15; CDR3: CASTPAPVSTDTQYF; DNA: TGTGCCAGCACGCCCGCCCCTGTAAGCACAGATACGCAGTATTTT
J: TRBJ2-7; D: .; size: .; V: TRBV28; length: 12; CDR3: CAISIVGRGEYF; DNA: TGTGCCATCAGCATCGTTGGCCGTGGGGAGTACTTT
J: TRBJ1-1; D: .; size: .; V: TRBV6-1; length: 14; CDR3: CASSLTWVNTEAFF; DNA: TGTGCCAGCAGCTTAACGTGGGTGAACACTGAAGCTTTCTTT
J: TRBJ1-6; D: TRBD1; size: many; V: TRBV20-1; length: 15; CDR3: CSAKRGGAINSPLHF; DNA: TGCAGTGCTAAAAGAGGGGGCGCAATCAATTCACCCCTCCACTTT
J: TRBJ2-3; D: .; size: few; V: TRBV15; length: 12; CDR3: CATSIETDTQYF; DNA: TGTGCCACCAGCATAGAAACAGATACGCAGTATTTT
J: TRBJ2-2; D: TRBD1; size: many; V: TRBV5-1; length: 16; CDR3: CASSVWTGVNTGELFF; DNA: TGCGCCAGCAGCGTCTGGACAGGGGTGAACACCGGGGAGCTGTTTTTT
J: TRBJ2-5; D: TRBD2; size: many; V: TRBV13; length: 17; CDR3: CASSLSRLAGTQETQYF; DNA: TGTGCCAGCAGCCTCAGTCGACTAGCGGGGACCCAAGAGACCCAGTACTTC
J: TRBJ2-7; D: TRBD2; size: many; V: TRBV7-9; length: 14; CDR3: CASSGTSGRDEQYF; DNA: TGTGCCAGCAGCGGAACTAGCGGGAGAGACGAGCAGTACTTC
J: TRBJ2-7; D: .; size: few; V: TRBV6-6; length: 13; CDR3: CASSLGRWGEQYF; DNA: TGTGCCAGCAGTTTGGGCCGATGGGGCGAGCAGTACTTC
J: TRBJ1-5; D: TRBD1; size: many; V: TRBV20-1; length: 15; CDR3: CSARDRAGGGQPQHF; DNA: TGCAGTGCTAGAGATCGGGCAGGGGGGGGTCAGCCCCAGCATTTT
J: TRBJ1-2; D: .; size: medium-sized; V: TRBV6-1; length: 13; CDR3: CASRSQGSYGYTF; DNA: TGTGCCAGCAGGTCCCAGGGTTCCTATGGCTACACCTTC
J: TRBJ2-5; D: TRBD1; size: few; V: TRBV2; length: 15; CDR3: CASRPPTGYGETQYF; DNA: TGTGCCAGCAGACCACCGACAGGGTATGGAGAGACCCAGTACTTC